This T cell receptor (beta chain) was found in a study of blood T cell repertoires in COVID-19. Overall study: Both acute and convalescent COVID-19 samples were obtained from the United States, Italy and Spain. PBMCs, B-cell-depleted T cells, or T cells provided the cDNA or gDNA that made up the material.

In the authors' workflow: Estimated nucleated cell counts came from reference gene primer amplification. Some clones are missing from TCRdb's copy, which holds only in-frame ones; the method was immunoSEQ multiplex PCR. V, J and clone size were drawn from that table, and D and trimming were deduced from the DNA. The data contain around 56,000 clones, 79% of them seen just once; the ten biggest clones take up approximately 3%. Germline V gives CDR1 SGHRS, CDR2 YFSETQ. The CDR3 runs 16 residues. V shed 3 bases and J 4 bases; nucleotides not matched to a gene: 10. This receptor was identified in a man in his fifties or sixties with acute or convalescent COVID-19. The rearrangement links TRBV5-1 to TRBJ2-1; 7 bases are shared with TRBD1. What was sequenced was peripheral blood. The CDR3 DNA sequence: TGCGCCAGCAGCTCGTACCCGGGACAGACATACAATGAGCAGTTCTTC. Translation: CASSSYPGQTYNEQFF.